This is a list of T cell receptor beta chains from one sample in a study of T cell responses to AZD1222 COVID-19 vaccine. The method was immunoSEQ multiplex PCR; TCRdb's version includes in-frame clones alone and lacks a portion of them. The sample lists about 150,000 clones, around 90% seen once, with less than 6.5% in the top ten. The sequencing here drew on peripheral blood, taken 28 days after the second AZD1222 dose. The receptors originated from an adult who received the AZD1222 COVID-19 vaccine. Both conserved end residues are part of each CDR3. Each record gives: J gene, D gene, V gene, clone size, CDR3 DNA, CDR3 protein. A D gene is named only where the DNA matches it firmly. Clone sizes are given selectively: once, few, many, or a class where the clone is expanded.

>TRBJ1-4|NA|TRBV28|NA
TGTGCCAGCAGTCAACCCGGGATTACTAATGAAAAACTGTTTTTT
CASSQPGITNEKLFF
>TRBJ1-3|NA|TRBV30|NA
TGTGCCTGGAGTCTAATACCAAACCTAGGAAACACCATATATTTT
CAWSLIPNLGNTIYF
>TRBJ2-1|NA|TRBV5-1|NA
TGCGCCAGCAGCTTGTGGCTAGATGGCTACAATGAGCAGTTCTTC
CASSLWLDGYNEQFF
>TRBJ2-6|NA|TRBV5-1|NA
TGCGCCAGCAGCGTTACTTGGCGCTCTGGGGCCAACGTCCTGACTTTC
CASSVTWRSGANVLTF
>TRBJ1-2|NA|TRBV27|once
TGTGCCAGCAGTTTATCCGGCTATGGCTACACCTTC
CASSLSGYGYTF
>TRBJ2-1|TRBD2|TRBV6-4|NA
TGTGCCAGCAGTTGGACTAGCGAGGGTGAGCAGTTCTTC
CASSWTSEGEQFF
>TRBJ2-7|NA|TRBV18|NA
TGTGCCAGCTCACCTACGGGGAACCCTTCGTGGGAGCAGTACTTC
CASSPTGNPSWEQYF
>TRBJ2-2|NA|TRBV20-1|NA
TGCAGTGCTAGTGCCTTAGGGGGGCTCGCCGGGGAGCTGTTTTTT
CSASALGGLAGELFF
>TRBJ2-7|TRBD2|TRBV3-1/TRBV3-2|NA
TGTGCCAGCAGCCGTGGCGCTAGCGGGAGGTACGAGCAGTACTTC
CASSRGASGRYEQYF
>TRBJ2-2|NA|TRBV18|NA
TGTGCCAGCTCACCACCCCACACCGGGGAGCTGTTTTTT
CASSPPHTGELFF
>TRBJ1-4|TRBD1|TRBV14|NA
TGTGCCAGCAGCCAGAACAGGGGGCAGTGGGAAAAACTGTTTTTT
CASSQNRGQWEKLFF
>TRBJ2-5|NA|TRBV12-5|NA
TGTGCTAGTGGTTTTGGACAGACAGAGACCCAGTACTTC
CASGFGQTETQYF
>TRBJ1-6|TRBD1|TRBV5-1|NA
TGCGCCAGCAGCTGGACGAGACAGGGGTCGAATAATTCACCCCTCCACTTT
CASSWTRQGSNNSPLHF
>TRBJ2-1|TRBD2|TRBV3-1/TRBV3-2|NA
TGTGCCAGCAGCTCCGGGACTAGCGGGACGGGAACGGAGCAGTTCTTC
CASSSGTSGTGTEQFF
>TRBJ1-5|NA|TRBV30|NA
TGTGCCTGGAGTGTAAACCCAGGGCCCCAGCATTTT
CAWSVNPGPQHF
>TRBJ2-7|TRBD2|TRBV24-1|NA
TGTGCCACCAGTGATGACCGGACTAGCGGGGAGTACGAGCAGTACTTC
CATSDDRTSGEYEQYF
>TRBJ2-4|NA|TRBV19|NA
TGTGCCAGTAGTATGGGGGGATCCAAAAACATTCAGTACTTC
CASSMGGSKNIQYF
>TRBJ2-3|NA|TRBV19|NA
TGTGCCAGTAGTATCGGCAGGTCCAGGGATACGCAGTATTTT
CASSIGRSRDTQYF
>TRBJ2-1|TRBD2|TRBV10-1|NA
TGCGCCAGCAGTGATCCACCTCCAACTAGCGGGGGAACTGCCCCCTACAATGAGCAGTTCTTC
CASSDPPPTSGGTAPYNEQFF
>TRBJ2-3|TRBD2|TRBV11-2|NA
TGTGCCAGCAGCCAGGGGACTAGCGGACCCACAGATACGCAGTATTTT
CASSQGTSGPTDTQYF
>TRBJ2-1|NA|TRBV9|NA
TGTGCCAGCAGCGTAAACACCTACAATGAGCAGTTCTTC
CASSVNTYNEQFF
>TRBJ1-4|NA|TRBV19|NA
TGTGCCAGTAGTAGCGGACAGCCCGGGGGCGAAAAACTGTTTTTT
CASSSGQPGGEKLFF
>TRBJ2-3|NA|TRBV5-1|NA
TGCGCCAGCAGCTTGGAGGCACTACCCACAGATACGCAGTATTTT
CASSLEALPTDTQYF
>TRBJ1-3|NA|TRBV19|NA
TGTGCCACCTCAACTAATCCGGGGGACACCATATATTTT
CATSTNPGDTIYF
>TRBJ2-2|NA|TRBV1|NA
TGCACCAGCAGCCAAGGACCCGGGGAGCTGTTTTTT
CTSSQGPGELFF
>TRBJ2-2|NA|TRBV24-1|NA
TGTGCCACCAGTGATTTAATCATGGAGGGCCCGAACACCGGGGAGCTGTTTTTT
CATSDLIMEGPNTGELFF
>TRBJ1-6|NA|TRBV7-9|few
TGTGCCAGCAGCCTACCAGCCTCACCCCTCCACTTT
CASSLPASPLHF
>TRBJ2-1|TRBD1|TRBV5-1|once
TGCGCCAGCAGCTTGGTAGGGACAGGCAAAAATGAGCAGTTCTTC
CASSLVGTGKNEQFF
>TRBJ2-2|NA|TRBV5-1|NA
TGCGCCAGCAAGCTCAGGGGTGGGACCGGGGAGCTGTTTTTT
CASKLRGGTGELFF
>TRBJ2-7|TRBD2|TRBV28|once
TGTGCCACCCTTATGGGGGGGAACGCCTACGAGCAGTACTTC
CATLMGGNAYEQYF
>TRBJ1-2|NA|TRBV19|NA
TGTGCCAGTAGTATAGATGTCCAACGCGTGAAGAACTATGGCTACACCTTC
CASSIDVQRVKNYGYTF
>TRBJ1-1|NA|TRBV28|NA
TGTGCCAGCAGTTTAACTAGCCACGGTGAAGCTTTCTTT
CASSLTSHGEAFF
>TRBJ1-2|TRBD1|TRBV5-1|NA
TGCGCCAGCAGCGAGGGACAGCCTCACTATGGCTACACCTTC
CASSEGQPHYGYTF
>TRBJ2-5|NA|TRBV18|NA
TGTGCCAGCTCACCACCAGGCGGGATAGAGACCCAGTACTTC
CASSPPGGIETQYF
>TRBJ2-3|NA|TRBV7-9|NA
TGTGCCAGCAGCTTTAGAGGTGGCGGGGATACGCAGTATTTT
CASSFRGGGDTQYF
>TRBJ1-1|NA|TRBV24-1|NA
TGTGCCACCAGTGATATCACGGGGGACACTGAAGCTTTCTTT
CATSDITGDTEAFF
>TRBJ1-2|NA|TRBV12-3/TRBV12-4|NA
TGTGCCAGCAGTTTGGGAGGGGGCTACACCTTC
CASSLGGGYTF
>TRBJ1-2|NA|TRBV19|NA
TGTGCCAGTAGTACCCGGGACACTCATGGCTACACCTTC
CASSTRDTHGYTF
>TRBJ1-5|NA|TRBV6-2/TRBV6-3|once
TGTGCCAGCAGTTTGGACAGTGGAAATCAGCCCCAGCATTTT
CASSLDSGNQPQHF
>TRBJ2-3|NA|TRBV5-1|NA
TGCGCCAGCAGCACGGGGACTGGCCGTCCGGGTAGCACAGATACGCAGTATTTT
CASSTGTGRPGSTDTQYF
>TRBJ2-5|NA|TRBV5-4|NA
TGTGCCAGCAGCCTGCAGGGAGCTCAAGAGACCCAGTACTTC
CASSLQGAQETQYF
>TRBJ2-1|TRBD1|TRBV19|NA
TGTGCCAGTAGTGCCGACAGGGGAAATGAGCAGTTCTTC
CASSADRGNEQFF
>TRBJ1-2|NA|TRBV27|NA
TGTGCCAGCAGTTTAAAAGGCCCTCCATATGACTATGGCTACACCTTC
CASSLKGPPYDYGYTF
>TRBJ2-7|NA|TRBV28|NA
TGTGCCAGCAGTTTATCCCCTCCCGCCCTCCCGGGCTTC
CASSLSPPALPGF
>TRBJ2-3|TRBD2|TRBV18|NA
TGTGCCAGCTCACCTGCGGGGGGTACCACAGATACGCAGTATTTT
CASSPAGGTTDTQYF
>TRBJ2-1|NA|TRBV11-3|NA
TGTGCCAGCAGCTTCCGGGCGGGGAATGAGCAGTTCTTC
CASSFRAGNEQFF
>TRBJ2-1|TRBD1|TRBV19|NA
TGTGCCAGTAGTCCACGGACAGGTAACTACAATGAGCAGTTCTTC
CASSPRTGNYNEQFF
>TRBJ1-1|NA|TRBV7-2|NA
TGTGCCAGCACCCTGGGGAGGGGGAGGACTGAAGCTTTCTTT
CASTLGRGRTEAFF
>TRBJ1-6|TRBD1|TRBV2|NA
TGTGCCAGCAGTGCAGATTGGGGGGACAGGGTAGCACCCCTCCACTTT
CASSADWGDRVAPLHF
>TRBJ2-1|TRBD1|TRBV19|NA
TGTGCCAGTAGTATAGCCTCCGGGACAGGGACATACAATGAGCAGTTCTTC
CASSIASGTGTYNEQFF
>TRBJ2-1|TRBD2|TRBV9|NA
TGTGCCAGCAGCCCACAATACCCCCCAGCGGGGAGTACCTACAATGAGCAGTTCTTC
CASSPQYPPAGSTYNEQFF
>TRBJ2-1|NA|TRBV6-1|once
TGTGCCAGCAGTGAGGGGGCAGGGGCCTACAATGAGCAGTTCTTC
CASSEGAGAYNEQFF
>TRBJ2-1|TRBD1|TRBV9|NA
TGTGCCAGCAGCGCTGGGTCGGGACAGGGAACCTACAATGAGCAGTTCTTC
CASSAGSGQGTYNEQFF
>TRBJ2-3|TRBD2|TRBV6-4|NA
TGTGCCAGCAAAGTCGACGGGGGGGCCGATACGCAGTATTTT
CASKVDGGADTQYF
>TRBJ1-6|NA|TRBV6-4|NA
TGTGCCAGCAGTGGAGGGAAAGTAGGGTCACCCCTCCACTTT
CASSGGKVGSPLHF
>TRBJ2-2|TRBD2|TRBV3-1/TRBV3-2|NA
TGTGCCAGCAGCCATAATCCGCGGGGGGGTGCCGGGGAGCTGTTTTTT
CASSHNPRGGAGELFF
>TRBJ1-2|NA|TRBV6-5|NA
TGTGCCAGCAGCCAGGTGAATGGTTATGGCTACACCTTC
CASSQVNGYGYTF
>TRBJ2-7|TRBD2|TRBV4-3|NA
TGCGCCAGCAGCCAAGATCTAAGGGCTAGCGGGAGGAGCTCCTACGAGCAGTACTTC
CASSQDLRASGRSSYEQYF
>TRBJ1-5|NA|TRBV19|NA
TGTGCCAGTAGTGTTGACAGGTTATTTAATAGCAATCAGCCCCAGCATTTT
CASSVDRLFNSNQPQHF